The TCR beta chain described here comes from a study of tumor-infiltrating lymphocytes in primary liver carcinoma. Study-wide context: Primary liver carcinoma in the patients was surgically resected. Patients were men and women aged 30 to 69 years.

Using a constant-region primer together with ProtoScript II reverse transcriptase, TCR beta cDNA was made from roughly 500 ng of total RNA. Libraries of TCR beta came from three nested multiplex PCR rounds with slightly modified ARM-PCR. In the first two PCR rounds, TRBV1-TRBV30 forward primers were paired with a C-beta reverse primer, and each round lasted about 10 cycles. Each CDR3 protein gets one entry after TCRdb re-called the multiplex PCR reads with MiXCR. The sample shows about 180,000 distinct CDR3 sequences, 60% of them seen only once. Germline-derived CDR1 and CDR2 are SQVTM and ANQGSEA. Between the trimmed V and J ends, which lost 2 bases and 4 bases, there was a span of 11 bases. This CDR3 has 13 amino acids. It was unsorted whole blood that yielded blood RNA, and germline DNA was also extracted.

The chain recombines TRBV29-1 with TRBJ1-1; D might be TRBD1 (5 bases). This sequence originates from a man in his forties with primary liver carcinoma and hepatitis B virus infection. Sequencing input: peripheral blood. CDR3: CSVEYSGGTEAFF. CDR3 DNA sequence: TGCAGCGTTGAATATTCCGGGGGCACTGAAGCTTTCTTT.